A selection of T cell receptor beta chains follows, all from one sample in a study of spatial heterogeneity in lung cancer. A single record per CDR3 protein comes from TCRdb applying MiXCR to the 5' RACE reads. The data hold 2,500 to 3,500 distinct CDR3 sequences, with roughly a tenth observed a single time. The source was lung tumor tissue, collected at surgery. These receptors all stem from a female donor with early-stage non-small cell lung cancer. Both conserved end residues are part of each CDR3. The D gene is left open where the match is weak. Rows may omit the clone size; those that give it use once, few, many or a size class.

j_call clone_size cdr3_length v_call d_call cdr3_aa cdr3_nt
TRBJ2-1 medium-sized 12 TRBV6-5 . CASRDDRGEQFF TGTGCCAGCAGAGACGACCGGGGGGAGCAGTTCTTC
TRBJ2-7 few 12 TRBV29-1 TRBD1 CSVRGVGDRATF TGCAGCGTTCGGGGAGTAGGGGACAGGGCCACTTTC
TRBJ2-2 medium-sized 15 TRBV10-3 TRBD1 CAISAGTGGSGELFF TGTGCCATCAGTGCCGGGACAGGGGGGTCCGGGGAGCTGTTTTTT
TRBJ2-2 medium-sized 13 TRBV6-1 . CASYWVQAGELFF TGTGCCAGCTACTGGGTTCAGGCCGGGGAGCTGTTTTTT
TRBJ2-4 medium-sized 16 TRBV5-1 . CASSLNDGSAKNIQYF TGCGCCAGCAGCTTGAATGATGGTTCGGCCAAAAACATTCAGTACTTC
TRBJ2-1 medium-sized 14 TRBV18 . CASSPGEGGNEQFF TGTGCCAGCTCACCAGGGGAAGGAGGGAATGAGCAGTTCTTC
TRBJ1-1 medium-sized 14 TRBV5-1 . CASSLARGYTEAFF TGCGCCAGCAGCTTGGCGAGGGGCTACACTGAAGCTTTCTTT
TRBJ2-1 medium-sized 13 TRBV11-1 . CASSPLHGVEQFF TGTGCCAGCAGCCCCCTCCACGGAGTTGAGCAGTTCTTC
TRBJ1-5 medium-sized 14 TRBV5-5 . CASSSRQNYQPQHF TGTGCCAGCAGCTCCCGACAGAATTATCAGCCCCAGCATTTT
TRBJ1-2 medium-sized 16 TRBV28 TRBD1 CASSFRDRQSGYGYTF TGTGCCAGCAGTTTCCGGGACAGGCAAAGTGGGTATGGCTACACCTTC
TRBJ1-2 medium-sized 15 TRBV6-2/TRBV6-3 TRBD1 CASREPGQGIYGYTF TGTGCCAGCAGGGAACCGGGACAGGGGATTTATGGCTACACCTTC
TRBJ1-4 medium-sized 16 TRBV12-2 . CASRLYRLDDREKLFF TGTGCAAGTCGCTTATATCGCCTGGATGACCGTGAAAAACTGTTTTTT
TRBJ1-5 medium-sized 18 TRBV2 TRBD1 CASSPGTGLRFSNQPQHF TGTGCCAGCAGCCCCGGGACAGGGCTGCGTTTTAGCAATCAGCCCCAGCATTTT
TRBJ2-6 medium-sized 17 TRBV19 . CASSIGRTISGANVLTF TGTGCCAGTAGTATCGGACGGACAATCTCTGGGGCCAACGTCCTGACTTTC
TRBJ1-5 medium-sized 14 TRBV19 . CASTQGPWNQPQHF TGTGCCAGTACCCAAGGACCCTGGAATCAGCCCCAGCATTTT
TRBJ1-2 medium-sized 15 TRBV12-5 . CASGLVPPGVYGYTF TGTGCTAGTGGTTTGGTACCCCCGGGGGTATATGGCTACACCTTC
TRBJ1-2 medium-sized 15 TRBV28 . CASSSPGEGNYGYTF TGTGCCAGCAGTTCCCCCGGTGAGGGAAACTATGGCTACACCTTC
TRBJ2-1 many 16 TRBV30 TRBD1 CAWIGTQGSSYNEQFF TGTGCCTGGATCGGGACACAGGGGAGCTCCTACAATGAGCAGTTCTTC
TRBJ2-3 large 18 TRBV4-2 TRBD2 CASSPGLAGGVGTDTQYF TGTGCCAGCAGCCCGGGACTAGCGGGGGGCGTGGGCACAGATACGCAGTATTTT
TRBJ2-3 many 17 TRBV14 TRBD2 CAREPGLAGACTDTQYF TGTGCCAGAGAACCGGGACTAGCGGGGGCCTGCACAGATACGCAGTATTTT
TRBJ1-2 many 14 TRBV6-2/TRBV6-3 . CASSYSTINYGYTF TGTGCCAGCAGTTACTCGACAATTAACTATGGCTACACCTTC
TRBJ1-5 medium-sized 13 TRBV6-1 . CASSERRDQPQHF TGTGCCAGCAGTGAAAGGAGAGATCAGCCCCAGCATTTT
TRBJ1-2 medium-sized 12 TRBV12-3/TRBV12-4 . CASSFSRGQDTF TGTGCCAGCAGTTTCAGTCGCGGTCAGGACACCTTC
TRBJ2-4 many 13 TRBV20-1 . CSAKVAGIAIQYF TGCAGTGCCAAAGTCGCAGGAATAGCCATTCAGTACTTC
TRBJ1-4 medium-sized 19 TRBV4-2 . CASIDVAYGAFDGGEKLFF TGTGCCAGCATCGACGTCGCGTACGGGGCCTTCGATGGAGGGGAAAAACTGTTTTTT
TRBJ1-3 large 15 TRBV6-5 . CASSPLEFSGNTIYF TGTGCCAGCAGTCCCTTAGAGTTCTCCGGAAACACCATATATTTT
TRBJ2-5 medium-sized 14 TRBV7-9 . CASSRGTAQETQYF TGTGCCAGCAGCCGCGGGACGGCGCAAGAGACCCAGTACTTC
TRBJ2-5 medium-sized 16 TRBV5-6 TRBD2 CASSLLTSGGAETQYF TGTGCCAGCAGCTTGCTTACTAGCGGGGGGGCAGAGACCCAGTACTTC
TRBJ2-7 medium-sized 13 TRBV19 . CASSIGDVNEQYF TGTGCCAGTAGTATAGGGGACGTCAACGAGCAGTACTTC
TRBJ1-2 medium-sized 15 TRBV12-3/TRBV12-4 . CASSFQTSGNYGYTF TGTGCCAGCAGTTTCCAGACGTCCGGAAATTATGGCTACACCTTC
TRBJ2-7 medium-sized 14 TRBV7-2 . CASSLGRGPYEQYF TGTGCCAGCAGCTTAGGGCGGGGCCCCTACGAGCAGTACTTC
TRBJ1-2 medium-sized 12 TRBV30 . CAWTGGRYGYTF TGTGCCTGGACCGGGGGCCGGTATGGCTACACCTTC
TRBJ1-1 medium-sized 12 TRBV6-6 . CASSYVAQEAFF TGTGCCAGCAGTTATGTAGCACAGGAAGCTTTCTTT
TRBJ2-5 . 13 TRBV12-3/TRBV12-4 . CASSLRGRETQYF TGTGCCAGCAGTTTACGGGGGAGAGAGACCCAGTACTTC
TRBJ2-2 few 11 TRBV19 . CATGNTGELFF TGTGCCACGGGGAACACCGGGGAGCTGTTTTTT
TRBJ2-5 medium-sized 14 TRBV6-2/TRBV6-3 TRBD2 CASSSLAGEETQYF TGTGCCAGCAGTTCCTTAGCGGGGGAAGAGACCCAGTACTTC
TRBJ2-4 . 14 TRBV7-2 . CASSNGLAKNIQYF TGTGCCAGCAGTAATGGACTAGCCAAAAACATTCAGTACTTC
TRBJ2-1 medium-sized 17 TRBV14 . CASSQDESGEAYNEQFF TGTGCCAGCAGCCAAGATGAGTCGGGTGAGGCTTACAATGAGCAGTTCTTC
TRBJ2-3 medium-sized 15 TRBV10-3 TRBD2 CAISKAGGHTDTQYF TGTGCCATCAGCAAAGCGGGGGGGCACACAGATACGCAGTATTTT
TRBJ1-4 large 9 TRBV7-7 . CATTEKLFF TGTGCTACCACAGAAAAACTGTTTTTT
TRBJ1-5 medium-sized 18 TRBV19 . CASSDDRITLYSNQPQHF TGTGCCAGTAGCGACGACAGGATTACTCTTTATAGCAATCAGCCCCAGCATTTT